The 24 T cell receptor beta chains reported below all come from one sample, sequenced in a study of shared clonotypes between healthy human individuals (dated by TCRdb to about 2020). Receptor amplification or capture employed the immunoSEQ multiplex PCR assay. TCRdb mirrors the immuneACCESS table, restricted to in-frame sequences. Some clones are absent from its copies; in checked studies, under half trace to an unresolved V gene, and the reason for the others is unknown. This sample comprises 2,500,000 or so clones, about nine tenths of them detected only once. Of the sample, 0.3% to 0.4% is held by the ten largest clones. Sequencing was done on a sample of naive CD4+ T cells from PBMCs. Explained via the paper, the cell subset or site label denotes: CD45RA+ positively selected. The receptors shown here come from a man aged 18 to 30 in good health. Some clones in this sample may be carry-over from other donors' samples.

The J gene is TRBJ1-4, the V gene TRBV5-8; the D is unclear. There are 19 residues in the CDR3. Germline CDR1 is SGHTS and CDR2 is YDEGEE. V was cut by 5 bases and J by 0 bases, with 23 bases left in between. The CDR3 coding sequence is TGTGCCAGCAGGGGTTACTTCCCCTTCTCCAGTGCAACTAATGAAAAACTGTTTTTT. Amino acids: CASRGYFPFSSATNEKLFF.

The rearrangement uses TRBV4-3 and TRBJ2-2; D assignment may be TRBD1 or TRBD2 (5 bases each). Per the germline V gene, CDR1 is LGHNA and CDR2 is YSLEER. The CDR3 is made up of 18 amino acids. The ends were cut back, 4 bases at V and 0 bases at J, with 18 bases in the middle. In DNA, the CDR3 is TGCGCCAGCAGCCCAGAGGGACCGGAAGCCGCGAACACCGGGGAGCTGTTTTTT. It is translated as CASSPEGPEAANTGELFF.

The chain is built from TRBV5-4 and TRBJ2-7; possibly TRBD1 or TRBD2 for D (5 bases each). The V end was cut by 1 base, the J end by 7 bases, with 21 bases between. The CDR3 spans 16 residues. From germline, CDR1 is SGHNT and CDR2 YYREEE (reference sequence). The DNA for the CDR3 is TGTGCCAGCAGCTTGTGGCCCGCAGGGAAACTAGGTGAGCAGTACTTC. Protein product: CASSLWPAGKLGEQYF.

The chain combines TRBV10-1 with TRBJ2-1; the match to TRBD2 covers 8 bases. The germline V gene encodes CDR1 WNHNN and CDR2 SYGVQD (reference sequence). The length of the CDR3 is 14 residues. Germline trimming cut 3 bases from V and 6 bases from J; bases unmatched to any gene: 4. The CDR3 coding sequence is TGCGCCAGCAGTGACGGGACTAGGTTCAATGAGCAGTTCTTC. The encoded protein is CASSDGTRFNEQFF.

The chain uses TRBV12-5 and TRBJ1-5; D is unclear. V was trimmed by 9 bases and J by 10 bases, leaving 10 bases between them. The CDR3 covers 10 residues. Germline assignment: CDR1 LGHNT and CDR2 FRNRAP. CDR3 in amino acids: CASRLRPQHF. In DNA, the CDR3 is TGTGCTAGCCGGCTCCGTCCCCAGCATTTT.

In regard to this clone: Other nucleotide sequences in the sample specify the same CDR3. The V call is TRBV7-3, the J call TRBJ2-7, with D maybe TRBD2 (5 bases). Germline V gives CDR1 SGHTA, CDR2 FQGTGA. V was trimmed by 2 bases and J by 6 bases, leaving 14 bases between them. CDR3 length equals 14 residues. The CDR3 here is CASSLLGEGSEQYF. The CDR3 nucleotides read TGTGCCAGCAGCTTATTAGGTGAGGGCAGCGAGCAGTACTTC.

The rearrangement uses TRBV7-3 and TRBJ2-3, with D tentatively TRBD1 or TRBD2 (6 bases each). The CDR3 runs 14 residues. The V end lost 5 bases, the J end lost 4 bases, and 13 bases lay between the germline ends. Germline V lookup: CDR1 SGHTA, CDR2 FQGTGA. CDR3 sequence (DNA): TGTGCCAGCAGCCCTCTCGGGGGCGCAGATACGCAGTATTTT. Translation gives CASSPLGGADTQYF.

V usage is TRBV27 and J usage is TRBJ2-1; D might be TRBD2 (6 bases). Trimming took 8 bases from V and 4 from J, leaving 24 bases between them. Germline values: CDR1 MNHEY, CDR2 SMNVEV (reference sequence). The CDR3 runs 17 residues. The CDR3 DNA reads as TGTGCCAGCCCTCTCCAGGGACTGGCGGGCCCATACAATGAGCAGTTCTTC. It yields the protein CASPLQGLAGPYNEQFF.

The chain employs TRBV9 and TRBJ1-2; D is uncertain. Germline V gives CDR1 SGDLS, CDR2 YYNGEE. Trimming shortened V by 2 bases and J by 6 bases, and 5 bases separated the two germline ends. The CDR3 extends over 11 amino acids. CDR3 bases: TGTGCCAGCAGCGTCTACCATGGCTACACCTTC. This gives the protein CASSVYHGYTF.

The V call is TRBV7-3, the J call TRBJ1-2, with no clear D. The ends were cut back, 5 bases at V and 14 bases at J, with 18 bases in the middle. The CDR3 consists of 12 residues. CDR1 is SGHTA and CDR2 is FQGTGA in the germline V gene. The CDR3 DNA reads TGTGCCAGCAGCCCGGGAATTTCTGTGGGTACCTTC. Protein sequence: CASSPGISVGTF.

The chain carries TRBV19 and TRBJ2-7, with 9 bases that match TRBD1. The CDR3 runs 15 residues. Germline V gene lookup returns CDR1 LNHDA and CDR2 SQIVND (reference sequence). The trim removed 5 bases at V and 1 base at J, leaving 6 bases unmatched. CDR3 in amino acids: CASSARDRDSYEQYF. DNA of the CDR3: TGTGCCAGTAGTGCCCGGGACAGGGATTCCTACGAGCAGTACTTC.

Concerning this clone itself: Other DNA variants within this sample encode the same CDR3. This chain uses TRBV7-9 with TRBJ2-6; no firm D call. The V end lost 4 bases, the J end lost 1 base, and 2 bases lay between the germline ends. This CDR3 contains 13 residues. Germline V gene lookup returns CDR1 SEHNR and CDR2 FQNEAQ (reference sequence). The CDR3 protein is CASSSSGANVLTF. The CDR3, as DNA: TGTGCCAGCAGCTCTTCTGGGGCCAACGTCCTGACTTTC.

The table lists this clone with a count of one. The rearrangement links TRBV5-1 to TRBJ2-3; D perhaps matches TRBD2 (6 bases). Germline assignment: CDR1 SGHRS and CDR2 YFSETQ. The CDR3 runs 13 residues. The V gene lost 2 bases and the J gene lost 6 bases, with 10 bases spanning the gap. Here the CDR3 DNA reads TGCGCCAGCAGCTTCGCTAGCGACGATACGCAGTATTTT. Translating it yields CASSFASDDTQYF.

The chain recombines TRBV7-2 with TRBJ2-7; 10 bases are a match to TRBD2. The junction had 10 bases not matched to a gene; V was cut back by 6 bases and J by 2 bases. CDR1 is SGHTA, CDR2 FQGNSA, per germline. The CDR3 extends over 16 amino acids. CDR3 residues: CASSLIAGGGTYEQYF. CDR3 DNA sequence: TGTGCCAGCAGTCTAATAGCGGGAGGTGGGACCTACGAGCAGTACTTC.

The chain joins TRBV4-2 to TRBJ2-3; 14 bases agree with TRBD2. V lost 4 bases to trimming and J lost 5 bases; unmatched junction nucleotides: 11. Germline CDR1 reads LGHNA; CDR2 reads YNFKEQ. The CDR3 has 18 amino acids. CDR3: CASSPRLAGGGLGDTQYF. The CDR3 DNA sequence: TGTGCCAGCAGCCCACGACTAGCGGGAGGGGGCCTCGGAGATACGCAGTATTTT.

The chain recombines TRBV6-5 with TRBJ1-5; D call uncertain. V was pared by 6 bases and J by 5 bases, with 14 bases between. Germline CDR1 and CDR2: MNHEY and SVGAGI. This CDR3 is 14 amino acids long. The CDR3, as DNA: TGTGCCAGCAGCCCCTGGCAGGATCATCAGCCCCAGCATTTT. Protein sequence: CASSPWQDHQPQHF.

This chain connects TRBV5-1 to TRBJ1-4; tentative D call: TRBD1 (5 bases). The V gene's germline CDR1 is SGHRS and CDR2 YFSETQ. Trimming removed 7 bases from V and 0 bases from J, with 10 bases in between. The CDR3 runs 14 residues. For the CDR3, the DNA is TGCGCCAGCCGAGACAGTGCAACTAATGAAAAACTGTTTTTT. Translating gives CASRDSATNEKLFF.

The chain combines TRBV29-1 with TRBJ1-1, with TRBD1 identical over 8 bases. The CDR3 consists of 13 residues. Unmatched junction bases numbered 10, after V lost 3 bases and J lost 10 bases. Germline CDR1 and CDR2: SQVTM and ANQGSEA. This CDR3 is CSVEMYRGVGAFF. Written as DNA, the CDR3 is TGCAGCGTTGAGATGTACAGGGGGGTGGGAGCTTTCTTT.

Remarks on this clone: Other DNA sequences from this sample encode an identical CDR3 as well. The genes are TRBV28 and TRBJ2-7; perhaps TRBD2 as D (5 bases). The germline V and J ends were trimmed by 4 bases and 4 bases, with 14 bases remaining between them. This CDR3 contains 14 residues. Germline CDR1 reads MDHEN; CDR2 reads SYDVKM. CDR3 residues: CASSSPGSSYEQYF. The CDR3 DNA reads TGTGCCAGCAGTTCGCCGGGATCCTCATACGAGCAGTACTTC.

Here the CDR3 DNA reads TGTGCCAGCAGCTCGACTAGCGGGACCACAGATACGCAGTATTTT. It translates to CASSSTSGTTDTQYF. The chain couples TRBV7-3 to TRBJ2-3; TRBD2 matches at 11 bases. V trimming: 4 bases; J trimming: 2 bases; junction bases outside the gene matches: 2. Per germline, CDR1 SGHTA and CDR2 FQGTGA. CDR3 length equals 15 residues.

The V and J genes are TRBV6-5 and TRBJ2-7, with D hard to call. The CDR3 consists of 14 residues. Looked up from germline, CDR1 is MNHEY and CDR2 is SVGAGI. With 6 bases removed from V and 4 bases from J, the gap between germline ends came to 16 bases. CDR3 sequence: CASRRGGYQYEQYF. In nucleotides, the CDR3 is TGTGCCAGCAGAAGAGGTGGCTACCAATACGAGCAGTACTTC.

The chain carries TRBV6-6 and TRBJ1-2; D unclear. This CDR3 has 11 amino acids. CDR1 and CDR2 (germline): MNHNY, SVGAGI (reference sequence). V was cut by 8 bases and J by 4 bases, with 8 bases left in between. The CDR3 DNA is TGTGCCAGCGGAGGGAGCTATGGCTACACCTTC. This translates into CASGGSYGYTF.

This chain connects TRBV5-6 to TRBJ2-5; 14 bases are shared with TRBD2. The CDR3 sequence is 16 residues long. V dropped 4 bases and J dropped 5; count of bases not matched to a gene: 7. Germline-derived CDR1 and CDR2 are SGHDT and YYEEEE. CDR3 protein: CASSPGTSGSIETQYF. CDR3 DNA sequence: TGTGCCAGCAGCCCGGGGACTAGCGGGAGTATCGAGACCCAGTACTTC.

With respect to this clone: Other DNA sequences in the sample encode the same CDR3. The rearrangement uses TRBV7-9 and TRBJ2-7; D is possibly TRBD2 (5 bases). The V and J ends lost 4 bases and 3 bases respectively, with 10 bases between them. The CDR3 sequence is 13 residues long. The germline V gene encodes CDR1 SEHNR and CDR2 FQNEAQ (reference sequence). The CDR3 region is CASSSRGSYEQYF. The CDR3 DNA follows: TGTGCCAGCAGCTCTCGGGGAAGCTACGAGCAGTACTTC.